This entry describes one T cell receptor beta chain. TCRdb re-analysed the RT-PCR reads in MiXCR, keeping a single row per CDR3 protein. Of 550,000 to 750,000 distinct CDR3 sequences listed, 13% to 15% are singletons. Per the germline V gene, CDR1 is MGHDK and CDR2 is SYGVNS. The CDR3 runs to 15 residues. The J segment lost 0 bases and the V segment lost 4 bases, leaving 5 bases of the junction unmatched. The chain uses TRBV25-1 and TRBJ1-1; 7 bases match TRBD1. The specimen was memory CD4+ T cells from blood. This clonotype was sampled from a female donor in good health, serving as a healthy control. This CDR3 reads CASSGGQIMNTEAFF. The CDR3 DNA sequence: TGTGCCAGCAGTGGGGGACAGATCATGAACACTGAAGCTTTCTTT.